This is a list of T cell receptor beta chains from one sample in a study of cytomegalovirus exposure and HLA in healthy donors. The method was immunoSEQ multiplex PCR; TCRdb's version includes in-frame clones alone and lacks a portion of them. The table records approximately 180,000 clones, almost 85% of them present only once. The specimen was PBMCs. These TCRs come from a girl aged 5 to 17 in good health and CMV-seropositive. The CDR3 runs from the conserved cysteine through the conserved F or W. D genes are given only for firm matches. Some rows have no size entry. The others give once, few or many, or a class for an expanded clone.

>.|TRBJ2-4|TRBV9|TRBD2
CASSGGTSVHIQYF
TGTGCCAGCAGCGGAGGGACTAGCGTCCACATTCAGTACTTC
>.|TRBJ1-6|TRBV5-1|.
CASSLEGISPLHF
TGCGCCAGCAGCTTGGAGGGGATATCACCCCTCCACTTT
>.|TRBJ1-1|TRBV30|TRBD1
CAWGGQKNTEAFF
TGTGCCTGGGGGGGACAGAAGAACACTGAAGCTTTCTTT
>once|TRBJ1-2|TRBV7-9|TRBD1
CASSWDRGRSAYGYTF
TGTGCCAGCAGCTGGGACAGGGGGCGATCCGCTTATGGCTACACCTTC
>.|TRBJ2-1|TRBV2|.
CASRDSGRNEQFF
TGTGCCAGCAGAGACAGTGGTCGAAATGAGCAGTTCTTC
>few|TRBJ1-1|TRBV29-1|TRBD1
CSVGTGRTEAFF
TGCAGCGTGGGGACAGGGCGGACTGAAGCTTTCTTT
>.|TRBJ1-3|TRBV30|TRBD1
CAWSPGQGRNTIYF
TGTGCCTGGAGTCCAGGACAGGGACGAAACACCATATATTTT
>.|TRBJ1-2|TRBV7-9|.
CASSLAGPPADYGYTF
TGTGCCAGCAGCTTAGCGGGGCCCCCCGCGGACTATGGCTACACCTTC
>.|TRBJ1-6|TRBV11-3|.
CASSLVSGESPLHF
TGTGCCAGCAGCTTAGTCTCGGGGGAGTCACCCCTCCACTTT
>.|TRBJ2-7|TRBV10-3|.
CAISDRGYEQYF
TGTGCCATCAGTGACAGGGGCTACGAGCAGTACTTC
>.|TRBJ2-1|TRBV11-3|.
CASSPPSGDEQFF
TGTGCCAGCAGCCCCCCTTCGGGAGATGAGCAGTTCTTC
>few|TRBJ1-2|TRBV6-5|.
CASKTVANYGYTF
TGTGCCAGCAAGACAGTGGCTAACTATGGCTACACCTTC
>.|TRBJ2-7|TRBV5-6|TRBD2
CASSLGRGGDEQYF
TGTGCCAGCAGCTTGGGACGGGGGGGCGACGAGCAGTACTTC
>.|TRBJ2-7|TRBV18|.
CASSPGGYEQYF
TGTGCCAGCTCACCAGGAGGCTACGAGCAGTACTTC
>.|TRBJ1-1|TRBV11-2|.
CASSLSGGRDTEAFF
TGTGCCAGCAGCTTATCTGGGGGCAGGGACACTGAAGCTTTCTTT
>.|TRBJ1-2|TRBV2|.
CASVGVGSYGYTF
TGTGCCAGTGTAGGGGTAGGAAGCTATGGCTACACCTTC
>.|TRBJ1-2|TRBV5-1|.
CASSLEVRDIGNYGYTF
TGCGCCAGCAGCCTGGAGGTACGGGACATCGGAAACTATGGCTACACCTTC
>.|TRBJ2-1|TRBV25-1|.
CASSETYRTYENEQFF
TGTGCCAGCAGTGAAACGTACAGGACCTACGAGAATGAGCAGTTCTTC
>.|TRBJ2-7|TRBV18|TRBD2
CASSPSGTSGAYEQYF
TGTGCCAGCTCCCCGAGTGGGACTAGCGGTGCCTACGAGCAGTACTTC
>few|TRBJ1-3|TRBV19|.
CASSIYRDSGNTIYF
TGTGCCAGTAGTATATATAGAGACTCTGGAAACACCATATATTTT
>.|TRBJ2-1|TRBV9|TRBD2
CASSVEGLAGGSYNEQFF
TGTGCCAGCAGCGTAGAGGGACTAGCGGGGGGTTCCTACAATGAGCAGTTCTTC
>.|TRBJ1-4|TRBV18|.
CASSPTPPQGLGNEKLFF
TGTGCCAGCTCACCAACCCCCCCGCAGGGGTTAGGTAATGAAAAACTGTTTTTT
>.|TRBJ2-7|TRBV2|.
CASSEGRLMQGQYF
TGTGCCAGCAGTGAAGGGAGATTGATGCAAGGGCAGTACTTC
>.|TRBJ1-2|TRBV7-9|TRBD1
CASSRDRERVLDGYTF
TGTGCCAGCAGCCGGGACAGGGAAAGAGTACTGGATGGCTACACCTTC
>.|TRBJ2-2|TRBV7-9|.
CASSQATGELFF
TGTGCCAGCAGCCAAGCCACCGGGGAGCTGTTTTTT
>.|TRBJ1-5|TRBV4-1|.
CASSQDLPGGNQPQHF
TGCGCCAGCAGCCAAGATCTTCCGGGGGGCAATCAGCCCCAGCATTTT
>.|TRBJ1-5|TRBV7-9|TRBD1
CASSSGDRGQPQHF
TGTGCCAGCAGCTCGGGGGACAGGGGACAGCCCCAGCATTTT
>.|TRBJ2-7|TRBV27|.
CASRPAGSSYEQYF
TGTGCCAGCCGCCCGGCGGGGAGCTCCTACGAGCAGTACTTC
>few|TRBJ2-5|TRBV7-3|.
CASSLTADSGWRGTQYF
TGTGCCAGCAGCTTAACTGCGGACTCCGGTTGGAGAGGGACCCAGTACTTC
>.|TRBJ1-1|TRBV19|.
CASSIQGFTEAFF
TGTGCCAGTAGTATTCAGGGTTTCACTGAAGCTTTCTTT
>.|TRBJ2-3|TRBV27|.
CASSQGFSVTDTQYF
TGTGCCAGCAGTCAGGGTTTTTCTGTCACAGATACGCAGTATTTT
>.|TRBJ2-3|TRBV11-2|TRBD2
CASSLTGTTFTDTQYF
TGTGCCAGCAGCCTCACGGGGACTACCTTCACAGATACGCAGTATTTT
>once|TRBJ1-4|TRBV7-6|.
CASSMRTGNNEKLFF
TGTGCCAGCAGCATGAGGACGGGGAATAATGAAAAACTGTTTTTT
>.|TRBJ1-1|TRBV11-2|TRBD1
CASNKLRGQWNTEAFF
TGTGCCAGCAATAAACTGAGGGGGCAGTGGAACACTGAAGCTTTCTTT
>.|TRBJ2-3|TRBV4-1|.
CASTPSGTPRNTQYF
TGCGCCAGCACCCCTTCCGGGACTCCCCGTAATACGCAGTATTTT
>once|TRBJ1-1|TRBV6-5|.
CASSYRGEASTEAFF
TGTGCCAGCAGTTACCGGGGGGAGGCGAGTACTGAAGCTTTCTTT
>.|TRBJ1-1|TRBV7-9|.
CASSLGREGSTEAFF
TGTGCCAGCAGCTTAGGTCGGGAAGGGAGCACTGAAGCTTTCTTT
>.|TRBJ2-1|TRBV29-1|.
CSVHPGTRANAQFF
TGCAGCGTCCACCCCGGGACTCGCGCAAATGCGCAGTTCTTC
>.|TRBJ1-2|TRBV28|.
CASSSLPIDFGYTF
TGTGCCAGCAGTTCCCTACCAATCGATTTTGGCTACACCTTC
>.|TRBJ2-7|TRBV7-9|TRBD2
CASSSGLAGPYEQYF
TGTGCCAGCAGCTCCGGACTAGCGGGGCCCTACGAGCAGTACTTC
>.|TRBJ1-1|TRBV7-8|.
CASSSSALKNTEAFF
TGTGCCAGCAGCTCCTCCGCACTCAAGAACACTGAAGCTTTCTTT
>few|TRBJ1-1|TRBV30|.
CAWSVTPSTVNTEAFF
TGTGCCTGGAGTGTTACCCCCTCGACAGTGAACACTGAAGCTTTCTTT
>.|TRBJ1-5|TRBV30|TRBD1
CAWSGQGLMGQPQHF
TGTGCCTGGAGTGGACAGGGCTTAATGGGGCAGCCCCAGCATTTT
>.|TRBJ2-1|TRBV9|.
CASSVAKAGPSYNEQFF
TGTGCCAGCAGCGTAGCTAAGGCAGGTCCGTCCTACAATGAGCAGTTCTTC
>.|TRBJ2-2|TRBV25-1|TRBD2
CASTSSGANTGELFF
TGTGCCAGCACTTCGAGCGGGGCGAACACCGGGGAGCTGTTTTTT
>.|TRBJ1-2|TRBV9|.
CASSPGQAGGYTF
TGTGCCAGCAGCCCTGGCCAGGCGGGTGGCTACACCTTC
>.|TRBJ2-3|TRBV5-6|TRBD2
CASRGVALYTDTQYF
TGTGCCAGTCGGGGGGTGGCCTTGTACACAGATACGCAGTATTTT
>.|TRBJ1-1|TRBV6-5|TRBD1
CASGGRTGVNEAFF
TGTGCCAGCGGGGGACGGACAGGTGTAAATGAAGCTTTCTTT